This T cell receptor (beta chain) was recorded in a study of cytomegalovirus exposure and HLA in healthy donors. Study-wide points: Across HLA loci, a later analysis found differing TCR association rates, with DRB1 most and HLA-C fewest.

It was with 60 Vbeta and 13 Jbeta primers that the PCR ran. Repertoires were generated with immunoSEQ multiplex PCR, while TCRdb's copy carries only in-frame clones and drops some. The sample includes tens of thousands of clones, 79% of them seen just once. For this clone: The antigen remains unidentified.

Trimming at V came to 3 bases and at J to 8 bases, leaving 7 bases not matched to a gene. The germline CDR1 and CDR2 sequences are SGHNT and YYREEE (reference sequence). This CDR3 has 13 residues. The source material was PBMCs. This TCR was recovered from a woman between 40 and 55 years old in good health and CMV-seropositive. V usage is TRBV5-4 and J usage is TRBJ1-2; 7 bases line up with TRBD1. This CDR3 is CASSYGTERGYTF. The CDR3 nucleotides are TGTGCCAGCAGCTACGGGACAGAGAGAGGCTACACCTTC.